The entry below gives a single T cell receptor beta chain sequence along with its context. Its specificity is not known. This sample stems from a study of STAT5B mutations in CD4+ large granular lymphocyte leukemia. Looked up from germline, CDR1 is SGHKS and CDR2 is YYEKEE (reference sequence). Trimming at V came to 4 bases and at J to 2 bases, leaving 8 bases not matched to a gene. The CDR3 sequence is 15 residues long. The survey-level immunoSEQ assay was used. Assay used: immunoSEQ multiplex PCR; TCRdb lists only in-frame clones, some missing. The top ten clones hold approximately 6% of a sample with 32,000 or so clones, around 85% of them seen once. Whole-study results and caveats: Patient CD4-sorted repertoires looked more clonal than healthy CD4+ repertoires, even without putative leukemic clones. Data were not HLA-matched across samples.

The chain combines TRBV5-5 with TRBJ2-7; 8 bases fit TRBD2. The sequence was obtained from a human donor in good health. The sequenced material came from CD4+ T cells from blood buffy coats. CDR3 region: CASSLGGGTTYEQYF. In DNA, the CDR3 is TGTGCCAGCAGCCTGGGCGGGGGGACCACCTACGAGCAGTACTTC.